This T cell receptor beta chain is from a study of blood T cell repertoires in COVID-19. The count of this clone is one. J gave up 6 bases and V 5 bases, and 7 bases lay outside the gene matches. Germline CDR1 and CDR2: SGHVS and FQNEAQ. CDR3 length: 14 residues. Only in-frame clones appear in the TCRdb table, and some are missing; sequencing was by immunoSEQ multiplex PCR. The data contain some 210,000 clones, 87% of them singletons. The sequenced sample was PBMCs or T cells enriched from blood (not recorded which). The TCR comes from a young man with acute COVID-19. This chain connects TRBV7-8 to TRBJ2-7, with 10 bases fitting TRBD1. The CDR3, as DNA: TGTGCCAGCAGCACCAGGACAGGGGGTGGCGAGCAGTACTTC. It yields the protein CASSTRTGGGEQYF. Drawing the rest from reference TRBV7-8 and TRBJ2-7, the complete variable domain is GAGVSQSPRYKVAKRGQDVALRCDPISGHVSLFWYQQALGQGPEFLTYFQNEAQLDKSGLPSDRFFAERPEGSVSTLKIQRTQQEDSAVYLCASSTRTGGGEQYFGPGTRLTVT.